The 7 T cell receptor beta chains reported below all come from one sample, sequenced in a study of blood T cells in healthy people across ages. The authors ran a second PCR of 7 to 11 cycles using a sample-barcoded 5' primer and a J-beta primer mix. TCRdb re-called the 5' RACE reads through MiXCR, storing one row per CDR3 protein. The repertoire holds over a million distinct CDR3 sequences, 40% to 50% seen once, with roughly 7.9% in the top ten. Sequencing input: blood. These receptors originate from a woman aged 18 to 35 in good health.

The gene calls are TRBV4-2 and TRBJ2-7; D not certain. The germline V and J ends were trimmed by 3 bases and 6 bases, with 15 bases remaining between them. CDR1 and CDR2 (germline): LGHNA, YNFKEQ. The CDR3 contains 14 residues. The CDR3 sequence is CASSQAQDPREQYF. The CDR3 coding sequence is TGTGCCAGCAGCCAGGCGCAAGACCCACGCGAGCAGTACTTC.

The sample holds a few counts of this clonotype. The V and J genes are TRBV27 and TRBJ2-1, with TRBD2 identical over 8 bases. Germline-derived CDR1 and CDR2 are MNHEY and SMNVEV (reference sequence). V shed 6 bases and J 4 bases; nucleotides not matched to a gene: 8. CDR3 length: 15 residues. CDR3 residues: CASRLSGSGYNEQFF. CDR3 nucleotide sequence: TGTGCCAGCAGGCTGAGCGGGAGTGGTTACAATGAGCAGTTCTTC.

The sample holds a few counts of this clonotype. The gene calls are TRBV6-1 and TRBJ2-3; 9 bases fit TRBD2. J gave up 6 bases and V 2 bases, and 12 bases lay outside the gene matches. The V gene's germline CDR1 is MNHNS and CDR2 SASEGT. This CDR3 has 17 amino acids. DNA for the CDR3: TGTGCCAGCAGTGAATCTCTACTAGGCGGGGGGGCGGATACGCAGTATTTT. Translating it yields CASSESLLGGGADTQYF.

This clonotype turned up a few times. The rearrangement joins TRBV15 to TRBJ2-1; 9 bases line up with TRBD2. Germline V gene data show CDR1 as LNHNV and CDR2 as YYDKDF (reference sequence). The CDR3 contains 15 residues. Germline trimming cut 5 bases from V and 4 bases from J; bases unmatched to any gene: 6. In nucleotides, the CDR3 is TGTGCCACCAGCTCCGGACTAGCGAGATACAATGAGCAGTTCTTC. Its protein product is CATSSGLARYNEQFF.

This clonotype was observed a few times. The chain carries TRBV6-5 and TRBJ1-2; TRBD1 aligns across 8 bases. Germline V lookup: CDR1 MNHEY, CDR2 SVGAGI. V trimming: 3 bases; J trimming: 6 bases; junction bases outside the gene matches: 12. This CDR3 contains 16 residues. CDR3 sequence (DNA): TGTGCCAGCAGTTATCTTTCGGACAGGGTGGTTGATGGCTACACCTTC. Amino acids: CASSYLSDRVVDGYTF.

The chain couples TRBV7-9 to TRBJ2-7; D remains ambiguous. The V and J ends lost 5 bases and 0 bases respectively, with 14 bases between them. The CDR3 consists of 15 residues. The germline V gene encodes CDR1 SEHNR and CDR2 FQNEAQ (reference sequence). For the CDR3, the DNA is TGTGCCAGCAGCCCCTCCCTGTCGAGCTCCTACGAGCAGTACTTC. Its protein is CASSPSLSSSYEQYF.

This clonotype came up once. J is TRBJ2-7 and V is TRBV5-8, with 7 bases aligning to TRBD1. The CDR3 contains 16 residues. CDR1 SGHTS and CDR2 YDEGEE come from the germline V gene. Losses at the gene ends were 5 bases for V and 1 base for J; bases not matched to a gene: 12. Here the CDR3 DNA reads TGTGCCAGCAGGTATAGAGGGGGCCCCTCTTCCTACGAGCAGTACTTC. Its protein is CASRYRGGPSSYEQYF.